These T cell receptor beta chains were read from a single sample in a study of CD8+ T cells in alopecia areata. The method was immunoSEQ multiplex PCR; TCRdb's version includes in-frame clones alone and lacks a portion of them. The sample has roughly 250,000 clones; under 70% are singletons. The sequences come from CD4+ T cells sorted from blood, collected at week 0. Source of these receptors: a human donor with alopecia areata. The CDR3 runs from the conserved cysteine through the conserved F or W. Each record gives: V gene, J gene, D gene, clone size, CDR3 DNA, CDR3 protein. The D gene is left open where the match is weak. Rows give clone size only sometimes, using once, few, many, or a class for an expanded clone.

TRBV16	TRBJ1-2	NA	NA	TGTGCCAGCAGCCAATCGGTGGACTATGGCTACACCTTC	CASSQSVDYGYTF
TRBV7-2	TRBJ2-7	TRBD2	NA	TGTGCCAGCAGCTTAGGCCCCCGGGGGAGGGAGAATGGCGAGCAGTACTTC	CASSLGPRGRENGEQYF
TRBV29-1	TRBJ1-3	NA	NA	TGCAGCGGCTACAGGGCCGCGGGAAACACCATATATTTT	CSGYRAAGNTIYF
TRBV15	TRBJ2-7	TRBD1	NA	TGTGCCACCAGAACCTCCGGGACAGGGCTGTACGAGCAGTACTTC	CATRTSGTGLYEQYF
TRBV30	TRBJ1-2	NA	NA	TGTGCCTGGAGTGTACTGATCGGCGGTCCGAGCAATGGCTACACCTTC	CAWSVLIGGPSNGYTF
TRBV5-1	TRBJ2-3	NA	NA	TGCGCCAGCAGCTTGTCCTGGGATACGCAGTATTTT	CASSLSWDTQYF
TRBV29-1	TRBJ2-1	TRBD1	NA	TGCAGCGTCCTGACAGGGGGCAGGTATGAGCAGTTCTTC	CSVLTGGRYEQFF
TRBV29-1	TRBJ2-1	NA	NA	TGCAGCGTTGAAAGGGCATTGGGGCAGTTCTTC	CSVERALGQFF
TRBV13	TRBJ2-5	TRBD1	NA	TGTGCCAGCAGCTTAACAGGGGGAAAGACCCAGTACTTC	CASSLTGGKTQYF
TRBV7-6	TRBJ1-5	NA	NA	TGTGCCAGCAGCTTAGGGGCGGGGATCGGAAATCAGCCCCAGCATTTT	CASSLGAGIGNQPQHF
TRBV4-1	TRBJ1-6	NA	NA	TGCGCCAGCAGCCCCCGCGCGGGTTCACCCCTCCACTTT	CASSPRAGSPLHF
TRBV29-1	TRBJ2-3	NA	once	TGCATCATACTGGGCGAAACGAGGGGGGATACGCAGTATTTT	CIILGETRGDTQYF
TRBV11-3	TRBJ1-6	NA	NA	TGTGCCAGCAGCTTGGGGGTAGGCTCACCCCTCCACTTT	CASSLGVGSPLHF
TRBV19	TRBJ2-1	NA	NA	TGTGCCAGTAGCTCATCGACAGGTCGCACTGAGCAGTTCTTC	CASSSSTGRTEQFF
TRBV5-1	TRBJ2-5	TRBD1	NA	TGCGCCAGCAGCACTAGGACAGGGCCACCTCAAGAGACCCAGTACTTC	CASSTRTGPPQETQYF
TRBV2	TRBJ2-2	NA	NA	TGTGCCAGCAGTGCCCGGGCCGAAACCGGGGAGCTGTTTTTT	CASSARAETGELFF
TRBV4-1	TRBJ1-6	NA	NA	TGCGCCAGCAGCCAAGATAGACTGAGGATCTATAATTCACCCCTCCACTTT	CASSQDRLRIYNSPLHF
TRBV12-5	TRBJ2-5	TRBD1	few	TGTGCTAGTGGTTTGGTCAATTTGGGACAGTATAGAGAGACCCAGTACTTC	CASGLVNLGQYRETQYF
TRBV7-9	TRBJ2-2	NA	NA	TGTGCCAGCAGCCCGGACAAAAGGGGGATCACCGGGGAGCTGTTTTTT	CASSPDKRGITGELFF
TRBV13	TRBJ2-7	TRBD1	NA	TGTGCCAGCAGCCTTACAGGGGGAGGCCCCTACGAGCAGTACTTC	CASSLTGGGPYEQYF
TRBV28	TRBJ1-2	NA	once	TGTGCCAGCAGAATGGGGGGCCATGGCTACACCTTC	CASRMGGHGYTF
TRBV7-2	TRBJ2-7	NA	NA	TGTGCCAGCAGCCCAGAGGGCGTGGTCAACGGGCAGTACTTC	CASSPEGVVNGQYF
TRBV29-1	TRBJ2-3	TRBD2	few	TGCAGCGTTGGCCTAGCGGGGTCCTCAGGAGATACGCAGTATTTT	CSVGLAGSSGDTQYF
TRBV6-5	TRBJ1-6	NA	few	TGTGCCAGCCCTTCACCCCTCCACTTT	CASPSPLHF
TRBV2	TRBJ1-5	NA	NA	TGTGCCAGCAGTGAATCCAATCAGCCCCAGCATTTT	CASSESNQPQHF
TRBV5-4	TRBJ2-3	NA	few	TGTGCCAGCAGCGGCGCAGGGGTTAACACAGATACGCAGTATTTT	CASSGAGVNTDTQYF
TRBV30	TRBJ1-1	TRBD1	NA	TGTGCCTCGCCGGGACAGATGAACACTGAAGCTTTCTTT	CASPGQMNTEAFF
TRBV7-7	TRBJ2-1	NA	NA	TGTGCTAGCAGCTTAGGCGGAGACTACAATGAGCAGTTCTTC	CASSLGGDYNEQFF
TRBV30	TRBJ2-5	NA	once	TGTGCCTGGAGTGTAACCCCTGGGGAGACCCAGTACTTC	CAWSVTPGETQYF
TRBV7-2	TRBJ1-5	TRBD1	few	TGTGCCAGCAGCTCGGTAACAGGGGGCAATCAGCCCCAGCATTTT	CASSSVTGGNQPQHF
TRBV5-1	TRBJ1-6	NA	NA	TGCGCCAGCAGCTTGGGACCTAATTCACCCCTCCACTTT	CASSLGPNSPLHF
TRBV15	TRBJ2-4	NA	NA	TGTGCCACCAGCAGAGATAGGCTCACAGTAGCCAAAAACATTCAGTACTTC	CATSRDRLTVAKNIQYF
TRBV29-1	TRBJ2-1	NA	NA	TGCAGCGTTGCGGGACTTCCTAGCCCCTACAATGAGCAGTTCTTC	CSVAGLPSPYNEQFF
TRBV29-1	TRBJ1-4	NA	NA	TGCAGCGTTGTTCGACTTGCAACTAATGAAAAACTGTTTTTT	CSVVRLATNEKLFF
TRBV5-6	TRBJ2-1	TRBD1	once	TGTGCCAGCAGCGACGCTCCAGGGGGATTGGTTGAGCAGTTCTTC	CASSDAPGGLVEQFF
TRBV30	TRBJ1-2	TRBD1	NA	TGTGCCTGGAGTATGAGGGGACAGGGAGGTCACTACACCTTC	CAWSMRGQGGHYTF
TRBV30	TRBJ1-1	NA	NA	TGTGCCTGGAGTAAGGGGAGGAACACTGAAGCTTTCTTT	CAWSKGRNTEAFF
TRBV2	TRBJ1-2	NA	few	TGTGCCAGCAGTGGAATGGGCCTGGGGCTTTACACCTTC	CASSGMGLGLYTF
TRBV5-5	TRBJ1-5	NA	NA	TGTGCCAGCAGCCCCGCTTGGGTTGGCAATCAGCCCCAGCATTTT	CASSPAWVGNQPQHF
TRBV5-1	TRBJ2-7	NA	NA	TGCGCCAGCAGCTTGGAGGGACACTCCTACGAGCAGTACTTC	CASSLEGHSYEQYF
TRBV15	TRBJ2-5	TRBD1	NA	TGTGCCACCAGCAGGGGAGGACAGGGCAACCAAGAGACCCAGTACTTC	CATSRGGQGNQETQYF
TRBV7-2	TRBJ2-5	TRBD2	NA	TGTGCCAGCAGCTTAGTGTTAGCGGGGGGCGTGCGGACCCAGTACTTC	CASSLVLAGGVRTQYF
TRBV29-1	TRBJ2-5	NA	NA	TGCAGCGTTGTTGCCCACCAAGAGACCCAGTACTTC	CSVVAHQETQYF
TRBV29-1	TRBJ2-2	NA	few	TGCAGCGTTGCCCGGGGTGGCAGGGAGCTGTTTTTT	CSVARGGRELFF
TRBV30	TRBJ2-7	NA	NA	TGTGCCTGGAGTGGGACCCCCTACGAGCAGTACTTC	CAWSGTPYEQYF